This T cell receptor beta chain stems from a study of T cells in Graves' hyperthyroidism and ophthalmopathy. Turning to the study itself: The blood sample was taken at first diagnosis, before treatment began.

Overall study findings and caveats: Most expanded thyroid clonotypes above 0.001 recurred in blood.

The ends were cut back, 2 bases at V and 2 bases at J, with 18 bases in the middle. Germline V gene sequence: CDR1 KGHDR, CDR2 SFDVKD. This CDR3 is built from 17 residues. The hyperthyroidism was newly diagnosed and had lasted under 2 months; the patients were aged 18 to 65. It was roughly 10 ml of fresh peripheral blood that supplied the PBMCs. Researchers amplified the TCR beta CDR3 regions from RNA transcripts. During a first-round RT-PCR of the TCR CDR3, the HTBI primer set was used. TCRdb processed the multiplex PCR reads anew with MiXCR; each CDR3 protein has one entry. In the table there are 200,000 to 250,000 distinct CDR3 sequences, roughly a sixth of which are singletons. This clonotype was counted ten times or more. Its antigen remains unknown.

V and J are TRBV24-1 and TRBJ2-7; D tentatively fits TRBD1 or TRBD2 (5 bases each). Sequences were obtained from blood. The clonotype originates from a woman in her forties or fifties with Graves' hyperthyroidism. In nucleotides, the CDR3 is TGTGCCACCAGTGATTATGGCGGAACGGGACCAACCTACGAGCAGTACTTC. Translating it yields CATSDYGGTGPTYEQYF.